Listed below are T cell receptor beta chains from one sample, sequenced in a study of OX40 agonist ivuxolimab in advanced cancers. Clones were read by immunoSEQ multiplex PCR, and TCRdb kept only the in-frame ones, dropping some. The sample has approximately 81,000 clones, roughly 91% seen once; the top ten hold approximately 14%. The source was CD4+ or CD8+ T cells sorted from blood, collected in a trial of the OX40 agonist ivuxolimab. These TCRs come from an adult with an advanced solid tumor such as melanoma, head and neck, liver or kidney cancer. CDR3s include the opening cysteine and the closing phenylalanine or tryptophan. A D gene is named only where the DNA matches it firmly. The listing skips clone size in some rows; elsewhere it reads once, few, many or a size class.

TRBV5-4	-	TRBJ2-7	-	TGTGCCAGCAGCTTGGCCGGGAACGAGCAGTACTTC	CASSLAGNEQYF
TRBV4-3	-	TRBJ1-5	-	TGCGCCAGCAGCCAGGACAGTAGCAATCAGCCCCAGCATTTT	CASSQDSSNQPQHF
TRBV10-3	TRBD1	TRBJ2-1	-	TGTGCCATCAGTCTGGACAGGGCGAGCTACAATGAGCAGTTCTTC	CAISLDRASYNEQFF
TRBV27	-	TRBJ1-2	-	TGTGCCAGCAGTCTCCGCCGGGACGGTTATGGCTACACCTTC	CASSLRRDGYGYTF
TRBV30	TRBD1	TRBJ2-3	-	TGTGCCTGGAGTGGTGGGACAGCCACAGATACGCAGTATTTT	CAWSGGTATDTQYF
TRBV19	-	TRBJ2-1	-	TGTGCCAGTAGTCTCCGCAGGGTGATGTACAATGAGCAGTTCTTC	CASSLRRVMYNEQFF
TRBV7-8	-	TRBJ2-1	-	TGTGCCAGCAGCTTAGCCGCTAGGGAGAATGAGCAGTTCTTC	CASSLAARENEQFF
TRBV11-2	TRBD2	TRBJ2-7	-	TGTGCCAGCAGGGTAGCGGGTCCCTACGAGCAGTACTTC	CASRVAGPYEQYF
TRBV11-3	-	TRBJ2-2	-	TGTGCCAGCAGCGGCATCGGGGAGCTGTTTTTT	CASSGIGELFF
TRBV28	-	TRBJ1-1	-	TGTGCCAGCAACGAGGCGGGGGGCAATACTGAAGCTTTCTTT	CASNEAGGNTEAFF
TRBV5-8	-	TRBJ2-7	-	TGTGCCAGCAGCCCCCCTCTGGCGGCCTACGAGCAGTACTTC	CASSPPLAAYEQYF
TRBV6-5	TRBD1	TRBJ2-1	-	TGTGCCAGCAGTTTGACAGGGGAAAATGAGCAGTTCTTC	CASSLTGENEQFF
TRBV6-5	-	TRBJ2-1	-	TGTGCCAGCAGTTTCGACTTCTCGTCCCACAATGAGCAGTTCTTC	CASSFDFSSHNEQFF
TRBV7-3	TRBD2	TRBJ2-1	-	TGTGCCAGCAGCGGACTAGCGCACAATGAGCAGTTCTTC	CASSGLAHNEQFF
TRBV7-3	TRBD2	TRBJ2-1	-	TGTGCCAGCAGCCCCCTAGCGGGTTACTCCTACAATGAGCAGTTCTTC	CASSPLAGYSYNEQFF
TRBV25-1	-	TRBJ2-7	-	TGTGCCAGCACGGCCCAAACCTACGAGCAGTACTTC	CASTAQTYEQYF
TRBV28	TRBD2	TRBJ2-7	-	TGTGCCAGCAGTCCTTTACCTTTTGGTAGCGGGAGTAGGGAGCAGTACTTC	CASSPLPFGSGSREQYF
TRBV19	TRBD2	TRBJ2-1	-	TGTGCCAGTAGTCCGGCACGGACTAGCGGGGGGAATGAGCAGTTCTTC	CASSPARTSGGNEQFF
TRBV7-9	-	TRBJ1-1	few	TGTGCCAGCAGCTTAGAAGGCAGGGCGGGCACTGAAGCTTTCTTT	CASSLEGRAGTEAFF
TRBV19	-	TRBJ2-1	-	TGTGCCAGTAGTATAGGAGGTGAGCAGTTCTTC	CASSIGGEQFF
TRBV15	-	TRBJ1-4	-	TGTGCCACCAGCAACGGGGTCGGTCAGGGCGGAGAAAAACTGTTTTTT	CATSNGVGQGGEKLFF
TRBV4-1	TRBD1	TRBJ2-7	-	TGCGCCAGCACCCAGGGACAGGGGGGTTACGAGCAGTACTTC	CASTQGQGGYEQYF
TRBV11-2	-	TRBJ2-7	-	TGTGCCAGCAGCTTATCCCCCGCTAGCATCGAGCAGTACTTC	CASSLSPASIEQYF
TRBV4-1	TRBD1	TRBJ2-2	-	TGCGCCAGCAGAGAAAGACAGGGTGTAATCGGGGAGCTGTTTTTT	CASRERQGVIGELFF
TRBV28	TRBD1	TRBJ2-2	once	TGTGCCAGCAGTTTAGCGACAGGGGGTCCCGGGGAGCTGTTTTTT	CASSLATGGPGELFF
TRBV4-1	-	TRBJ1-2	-	TGCGCCAGCAGCCGCCCCCCGCGCCAGCAAAACTATGGCTACACCTTC	CASSRPPRQQNYGYTF
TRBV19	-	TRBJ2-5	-	TGTGCCAGTAGTATTGAAGGTGTCCAAGAGACCCAGTACTTC	CASSIEGVQETQYF
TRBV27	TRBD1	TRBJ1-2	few	TGTGCCAGCAGTTTACAAACAGGGGGAGACTATGGCTACACCTTC	CASSLQTGGDYGYTF
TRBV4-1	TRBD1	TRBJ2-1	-	TGCGCCAGCAGCCCAATCTGGTTCTCGGAAGACAGGGACAATGAGCAGTTCTTC	CASSPIWFSEDRDNEQFF
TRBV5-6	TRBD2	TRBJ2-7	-	TGTGCCAGCAGCTCCGCTTACAGCGGGGGGTTAAGAGGCGAGCAGTACTTC	CASSSAYSGGLRGEQYF
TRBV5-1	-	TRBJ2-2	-	TGCGCCAGCAGTTACCTTAACACCGGGGAGCTGTTTTTT	CASSYLNTGELFF
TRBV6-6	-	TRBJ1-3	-	TGTGCCAGCAGTTACGGCAGCAACTCTGGAAACACCATATATTTT	CASSYGSNSGNTIYF
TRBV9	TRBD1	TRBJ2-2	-	TGTGCCAGCAGCAGCCGGGACAGGGGGCCCACCGGGGAGCTGTTTTTT	CASSSRDRGPTGELFF
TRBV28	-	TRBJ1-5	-	TGTGCCAGCAGTTTAGGGGCCCCGGGCAATCAGCCCCAGCATTTT	CASSLGAPGNQPQHF
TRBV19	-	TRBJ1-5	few	TGTGCCAGTAGTCCACAGGGAGGTCAGCCCCAGCATTTT	CASSPQGGQPQHF
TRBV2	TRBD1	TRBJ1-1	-	TGTGCCAGCAGCTTCTACAGGGGTGGGGGCACTGAAGCTTTCTTT	CASSFYRGGGTEAFF
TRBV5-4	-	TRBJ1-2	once	TGTGCCAGCAGCTTTGAGGGGGGGAGGAATGGCTACACCTTC	CASSFEGGRNGYTF
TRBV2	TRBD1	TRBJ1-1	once	TGTGCCAGCAGTGATGGGTCGGGACAGTTAAACACTGAAGCTTTCTTT	CASSDGSGQLNTEAFF
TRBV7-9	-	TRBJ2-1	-	TGTGCCAGCAGCTTAGGGGCCCAGCTCGGGGAGCAGTTCTTC	CASSLGAQLGEQFF
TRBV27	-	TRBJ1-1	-	TGTGCCAGCAGTTTAGGGTCTACCGCTTTCTTT	CASSLGSTAFF
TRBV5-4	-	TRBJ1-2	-	TGTGCCAGCAGCTTGGCCACGGGCGCCCCTAACTATGGCTACACCTTC	CASSLATGAPNYGYTF
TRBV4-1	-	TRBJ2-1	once	TGCGCCAGCAGCCAAGCTGTCGGCATGCCCACGGATGAGCAGTTCTTC	CASSQAVGMPTDEQFF